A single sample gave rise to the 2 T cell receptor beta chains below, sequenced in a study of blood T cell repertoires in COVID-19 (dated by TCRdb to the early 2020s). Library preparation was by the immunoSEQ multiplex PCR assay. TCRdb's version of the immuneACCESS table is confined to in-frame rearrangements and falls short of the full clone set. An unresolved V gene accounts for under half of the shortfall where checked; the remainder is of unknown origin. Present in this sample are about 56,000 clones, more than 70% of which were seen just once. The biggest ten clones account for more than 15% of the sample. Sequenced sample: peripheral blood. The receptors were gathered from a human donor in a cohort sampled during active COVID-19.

This CDR3 is CASSHRTGGNSGYTF. The DNA of the CDR3 is TGTGCCAGCAGCCATAGGACAGGGGGCAATTCTGGCTACACCTTC. The V and J genes are TRBV7-8 and TRBJ1-2; TRBD1 agrees at 11 bases. V dropped 5 bases and J dropped 7; count of bases not matched to a gene: 9. Germline CDR1 is SGHVS and CDR2 is FQNEAQ. The CDR3 runs 15 residues. Using reference TRBV7-8 and TRBJ1-2 for the parts outside the CDR3, the full variable domain is GAGVSQSPRYKVAKRGQDVALRCDPISGHVSLFWYQQALGQGPEFLTYFQNEAQLDKSGLPSDRFFAERPEGSVSTLKIQRTQQEDSAVYLCASSHRTGGNSGYTFGSGTRLTVV.

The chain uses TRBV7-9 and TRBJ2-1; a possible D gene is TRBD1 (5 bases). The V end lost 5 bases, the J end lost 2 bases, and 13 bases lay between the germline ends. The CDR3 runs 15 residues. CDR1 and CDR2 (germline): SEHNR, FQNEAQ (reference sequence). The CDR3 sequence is CASSPLRGTYNEQFF. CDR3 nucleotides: TGTGCCAGCAGCCCACTTAGGGGCACCTACAATGAGCAGTTCTTC.